This TCR beta chain was identified in a study of Graves' ophthalmopathy and Graves' hyperthyroidism. This clonotype was counted many times. Its antigen is not identified. RNA served as the template for amplifying TCR beta CDR3 regions. Following a first-round RT-PCR that used HTBI primers, a second-round multiplex PCR was carried out. One entry per CDR3 protein results from TCRdb running MiXCR on the multiplex PCR reads. This sample yields more than 300,000 distinct CDR3 sequences, of which about a sixth are seen a single time; 2.4% belongs to the top ten. CDR1 and CDR2 from the germline V gene are SGHAT and FQNNGV. CDR3 size: 16 residues. J lost 6 bases, V lost 5 bases, and 13 bases had no gene match. Points from the study as a whole: A classifier, a 13-signature model, separated ophthalmopathy from stable hyperthyroidism with approximately 87% sensitivity and roughly 80% specificity.

Hyperthyroidism was new, under 2 months, in patients aged 18 to 65. PBMCs had their origin in fresh peripheral blood (10 ml). This sequence joins TRBV11-2 and TRBJ2-7, with 10 bases matching TRBD2. The specimen sequenced was peripheral blood. This sequence originates from an adult woman with stable Graves' hyperthyroidism. This chain's CDR3 is CASSPLSGRVLSEQYF. CDR3 coding DNA: TGTGCCAGCAGCCCGCTAAGCGGGAGGGTATTGAGCGAGCAGTACTTC.